This record looks at one T cell receptor beta chain sequence and its context. Method: immunoSEQ multiplex PCR; TCRdb's copy keeps in-frame clones and lacks some. The sample holds 150,000 or so clones, 80% to 90% seen once. V shed 6 bases and J shed 6 bases, with 14 bases lying between them. Looked up from germline, CDR1 is SNHLY and CDR2 is FYNNEI. This CDR3 is 13 amino acids long. The data were obtained in a study of blood T cell repertoires in COVID-19. Whole-study context: Nucleic acid was either cDNA or gDNA, and it came from T cells, B-cell-depleted T cells, or PBMCs.

The sample was peripheral blood. The rearrangement uses TRBV2 and TRBJ1-2; D is perhaps TRBD1 (5 bases). This receptor was obtained from a man in his sixties with active or convalescent COVID-19. The CDR3 here is CASSPGREDGYTF. As DNA, the CDR3 is TGTGCCAGCAGCCCTGGCAGGGAGGATGGCTACACCTTC.